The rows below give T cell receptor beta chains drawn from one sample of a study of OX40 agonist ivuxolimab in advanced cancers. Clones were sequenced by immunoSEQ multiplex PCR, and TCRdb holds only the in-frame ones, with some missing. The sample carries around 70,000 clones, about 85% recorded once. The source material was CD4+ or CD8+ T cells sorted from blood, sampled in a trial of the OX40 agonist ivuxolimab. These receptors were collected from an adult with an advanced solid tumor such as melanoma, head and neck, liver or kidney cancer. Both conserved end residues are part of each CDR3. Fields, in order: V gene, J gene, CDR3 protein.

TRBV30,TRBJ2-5,CAWSQYLSGRETQYF
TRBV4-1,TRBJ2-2,CASTPFRGGNTGELFF
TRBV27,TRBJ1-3,CASSLRRFGGDTIYF
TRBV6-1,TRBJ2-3,CASSGVTGDTQYF
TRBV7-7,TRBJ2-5,CASSLGLAGGETQYF
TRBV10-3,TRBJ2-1,CAITGRGSYNEQFF
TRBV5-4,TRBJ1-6,CASSLQGGYSPLHF
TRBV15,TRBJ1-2,CATSRDSQGSYGYTF
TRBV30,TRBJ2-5,CAWRAMWLGETQYF
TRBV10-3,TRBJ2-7,CAITPRAGRAHEQYF
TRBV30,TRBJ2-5,CAWSWTSGGAGETQYF
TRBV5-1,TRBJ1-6,CASSLSGTGGNSPLHF
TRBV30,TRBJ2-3,CAWSPSPGSDTQYF
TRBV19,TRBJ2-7,CATAQGYEQYF
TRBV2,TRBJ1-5,CASIAGRGNQPQHF
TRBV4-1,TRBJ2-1,CASSPRRQGAGNEQFF
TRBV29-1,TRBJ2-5,CSVVQGQETQYF
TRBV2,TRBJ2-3,CASTPRGGITDTQYF
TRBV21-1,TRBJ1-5,CASLRVDNQPQHF
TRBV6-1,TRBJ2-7,CASRHQPNYEQYF
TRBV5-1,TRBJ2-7,CASRRTTDSYEQYF
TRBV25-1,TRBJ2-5,CASSEWGTETQYF
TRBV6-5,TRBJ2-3,CASTRGAKGTDTQYF
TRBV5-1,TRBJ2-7,CASSAPERYEQYF
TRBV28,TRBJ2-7,CASSLSGQGVYEQYF
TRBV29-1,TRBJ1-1,CSVRTGGDTEAFF
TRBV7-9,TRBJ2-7,CASSSTYEQYF
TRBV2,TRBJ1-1,CASSETQKYTEAFF
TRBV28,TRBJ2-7,CASSLGPSYEQYF
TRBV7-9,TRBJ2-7,CASSSHVYHHHGQYF
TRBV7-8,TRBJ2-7,CASGRTSGSYEQYF
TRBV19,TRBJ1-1,CASSMGGGIGAEAFF
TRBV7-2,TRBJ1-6,CASSQWRLNLSNSPLHF